This entry describes one T cell receptor (beta chain). Measured with immunoSEQ multiplex PCR; TCRdb has only the in-frame clones, and not every one. Among tens of thousands of clones listed, about 85% were seen once. The data stem from a study of control samples from healthy donors and cancer patients. The sequenced sample was PBMCs. This sequence originates from a man in his sixties with head and neck cancer.

The CDR3 DNA follows: TGTGCCAGCAGTTACTCACAGGGGGCTGGAGAGACCCAGTACTTC. Protein: CASSYSQGAGETQYF. This chain links TRBV6-5 with TRBJ2-5, with 9 bases fitting TRBD1. The germline gives CDR1 MNHEY, CDR2 SVGAGI. This CDR3 spans 15 amino acids. V dropped 0 bases and J dropped 4; count of bases not matched to a gene: 3.